This T cell receptor delta chain was recovered during a study of delta chains in infants with herpesvirus infections. Study information: A Ugandan infant cohort was followed from birth for primary CMV.

Study-level findings and limits: 4 of 18 CMV-infected infants carried the public Vdelta1 clonotype, including one congenital. Limitations included few samples and no matched controls for race or environment. Only the first time point after infection showed the public clonotype.

Comments on this clone: Its antigen is unidentified.

This CDR3 contains 17 residues. V was cut by 2 bases and J by 2 bases, with 15 bases left in between. Germline CDR1 reads TSWWSYY; CDR2 reads QGS. Gamma-chain- and delta-chain-specific primers converted PBMC RNA into TCR cDNA. TCRdb redid the clone calls on the RT-PCR reads with CATT. The sample has fewer than 750 delta-chain clones, around 58% seen once. This TCR was recovered from a human donor who was a Ugandan infant, either HIV-exposed or HIV-unexposed (not recorded which). Sequenced here: peripheral blood, sampled at time point 4 of longitudinal follow-up. The chain recombines TRDV1 with TRDJ2; D is unclear. This chain's CDR3 is CALGESASLPLTAQLFF. CDR3 nucleotide sequence: TGTGCTCTTGGGGAATCCGCCTCCCTCCCCTTGACAGCACAACTCTTCTTT.